This T cell receptor (beta chain) was retrieved from a study of blood T cell repertoires in COVID-19. At the level of the study: From the United States, Italy and Spain came samples of acute and convalescent COVID-19. PBMCs, B-cell-depleted T cells, or T cells provided the cDNA or gDNA that made up the material.

Clones were read by immunoSEQ multiplex PCR, and TCRdb kept only the in-frame ones, dropping some. The data hold about 360,000 clones, with 80% to 90% observed a single time. Across under 25 US areas, participants ranged in age from about 18 to 100 years. Recovered status in Cohort 3 required two negative PCRs, clearance, or symptom resolution. This CDR3 contains 14 residues. The V gene lost 0 bases and the J gene lost 8 bases, with 13 bases spanning the gap. Germline CDR1 is SGHDN and CDR2 is FVKESK. This chain joins TRBV14 and TRBJ1-2; D is perhaps TRBD1 (6 bases). This receptor was identified in a man aged 30-40 years who had recovered from COVID-19. The source material was PBMCs or T cells enriched from blood (not recorded which). CDR3 coding DNA: TGTGCCAGCAGCCAAGATGGTTGGACAGACGGCTACACCTTC. Residues: CASSQDGWTDGYTF.